Presented here are 28 T cell receptor beta chains from one specimen sequenced in a study. TCRdb analysed the RT-PCR reads with MiXCR anew, one entry per CDR3 protein. Here the sample spans about 680,000 distinct CDR3 sequences, 12% to 15% being singletons. The material sequenced was memory CD4+ T cells from blood. Source of these receptors: a female donor in good health, serving as a healthy control.

This sequence joins TRBV24-1 and TRBJ1-5; TRBD1 aligns across 8 bases. This CDR3 spans 15 amino acids. In germline, CDR1 is KGHDR, CDR2 SFDVKD. V shed 7 bases and J 3 bases; nucleotides not matched to a gene: 7. The DNA for the CDR3 is TGTGCCACCAGGGGGACAGGAGGAAACAATCAGCCCCAGCATTTT. Its protein product is CATRGTGGNNQPQHF.

This clonotype appeared a few times. The CDR3 spells CASSSGLAGPYEQYF. The CDR3 nucleotides read TGTGCCAGCAGCTCGGGACTAGCGGGGCCCTACGAGCAGTACTTC. The rearrangement joins TRBV7-2 to TRBJ2-7, with 13 bases aligning to TRBD2. CDR1 and CDR2 from the germline V gene are SGHTA and FQGNSA. Unmatched junction bases numbered 2, after V lost 4 bases and J lost 2 bases. The CDR3 is 15 residues long.

The sample holds a few counts of this clonotype. The chain uses TRBV6-1 and TRBJ1-2, with unresolved D. The V end was cut by 7 bases, the J end by 8 bases, with 17 bases between. This CDR3 has 13 amino acids. Germline V lookup: CDR1 MNHNS, CDR2 SASEGT. The CDR3 protein is CASIRAGSNGYTF. The CDR3 bases are TGTGCCAGCATTCGGGCCGGCAGTAACGGCTACACCTTC.

This clonotype was seen ten or more times. The rearrangement links TRBV5-1 to TRBJ2-3; weak D call: TRBD2 (6 bases). Between the trimmed V and J ends, which lost 7 bases and 4 bases, there was a span of 16 bases. CDR3 length: 14 residues. Germline lookup yields CDR1 SGHRS and CDR2 YFSETQ. In DNA form, the CDR3 reads TGCGCCAGCCGCTCCGGGGGTGTCCCAGATACGCAGTATTTT. As protein: CASRSGGVPDTQYF.

At least ten counts were recorded for this clonotype. CDR3 DNA sequence: TGCGCCAGCAGCCAAGGACGGGCTGGCTACACCTTC. Protein sequence: CASSQGRAGYTF. The chain has TRBV4-3 and TRBJ1-2; D remains ambiguous. In germline, CDR1 is LGHNA, CDR2 YSLEER. The CDR3 has 12 residues. The V and J ends lost 1 base and 7 bases respectively, with 7 bases between them.

This clonotype was found many times. The V gene is TRBV11-2, the J gene TRBJ2-1, with a possible D match to TRBD1 (6 bases). The CDR3 has 13 amino acids. CDR1 is SGHAT, CDR2 FQNNGV, per germline. V lost 4 bases, J lost 8 bases, and 12 bases lay in between. CDR3 sequence (DNA): TGTGCCAGCAGCTCGTACAGGGTTCATGAGCAGTTCTTC. Encoded protein: CASSSYRVHEQFF.

This clonotype was seen many times. The V gene is TRBV28, the J gene TRBJ2-5, with D perhaps TRBD1 or TRBD2 (5 bases each). Germline V gene sequence: CDR1 MDHEN, CDR2 SYDVKM. Trimming left V 6 bases short and J 1 base short, with 12 bases between. The CDR3 is 14 amino acids. For the CDR3, the DNA is TGTGCCAGCAGCATGGGACCGCTCCAAGAGACCCAGTACTTC. Its translation: CASSMGPLQETQYF.

This clonotype was picked up many times. V gene TRBV30 combines with J gene TRBJ1-1; TRBD1 might be the D (5 bases). Germline CDR1 reads GTSNPN; CDR2 reads SVGIG (reference sequence). V lost 3 bases and J lost 1, with 12 bases in between. This CDR3 spans 14 amino acids. The CDR3 DNA reads as TGTGCCTGGAGCAACGGGGCAGGGAACACTGAAGCTTTCTTT. Residues: CAWSNGAGNTEAFF. Variable domain in full (rest from reference TRBV30 and TRBJ1-1): SQTIHQWPATLVQPVGSPLSLECTVEGTSNPNLYWYRQAAGRGLQLLFYSVGIGQISSEVPQNLSASRPQDRQFILSSKKLLLSDSGFYLCAWSNGAGNTEAFFGQGTRLTVV.

This clonotype showed up many times. The J gene is TRBJ2-3, the V gene TRBV6-5, with D maybe TRBD1 (6 bases). CDR3 length: 14 residues. Germline V gene sequence: CDR1 MNHEY, CDR2 SVGAGI. The V end was cut by 2 bases, the J end by 2 bases, with 8 bases between. The CDR3 coding sequence is TGTGCCAGCAGTTACAGGACAGCCACAGATACGCAGTATTTT. This codes for CASSYRTATDTQYF.

This clonotype was recorded many times. The CDR3 DNA is TGCAGCGGGGTGCTACCGGGGTATACTGAAGCTTTCTTT. It specifies CSGVLPGYTEAFF. The J gene is TRBJ1-1, the V gene TRBV29-1; D unclear. Per the germline V gene, CDR1 is SQVTM and CDR2 is ANQGSEA. Trimming shortened V by 7 bases and J by 5 bases, and 17 bases separated the two germline ends. The CDR3 has 13 residues.

V usage is TRBV20-1 and J usage is TRBJ2-7; D gene ambiguous. With 6 bases removed from V and 2 bases from J, the gap between germline ends came to 5 bases. Germline CDR1 reads DFQATT; CDR2 reads SNEGSKA (reference sequence). The CDR3 is 10 amino acids. CDR3: CSADAYEQYF. As DNA, the CDR3 is TGCAGTGCCGATGCCTACGAGCAGTACTTC.

This clonotype was detected ten times or more. The chain carries TRBV20-1 and TRBJ2-3; 9 nucleotides line up with TRBD1. J was trimmed by 5 bases and V by 0 bases; bases with no gene match: 0. CDR1 and CDR2 from the germline V gene are DFQATT and SNEGSKA (reference sequence). The CDR3 consists of 13 residues. The CDR3 loop is CSARETGGDTQYF. The CDR3 DNA reads TGCAGTGCTAGAGAGACAGGGGGAGATACGCAGTATTTT.

This clonotype was counted only a few times. The chain recombines TRBV10-3 with TRBJ1-1; 9 bases match TRBD1. CDR3 length equals 17 residues. V was pared by 6 bases and J by 2 bases, with 13 bases of the junction left unmatched. CDR1 is ENHRY, CDR2 SYGVKD, per germline. The CDR3: CAIRDRGASTLNTEAFF. The CDR3 nucleotides are TGTGCCATCAGAGACAGGGGGGCGAGCACACTTAACACTGAAGCTTTCTTT.

This clonotype was found many times. J is TRBJ1-4 and V is TRBV29-1; the D is unclear. The CDR3 is 12 amino acids. V lost 4 bases to trimming and J lost 7 bases, with 10 bases between them. Germline V gene lookup returns CDR1 SQVTM and CDR2 ANQGSEA. CDR3 region: CSVALTGEKLFF. DNA of the CDR3: TGCAGCGTTGCCCTAACGGGTGAAAAACTGTTTTTT. Drawing the rest from reference TRBV29-1 and TRBJ1-4, the complete variable domain is SAVISQKPSRDICQRGTSLTIQCQVDSQVTMMFWYRQQPGQSLTLIATANQGSEATYESGFVIDKFPISRPNLTFSTLTVSNMSPEDSSIYLCSVALTGEKLFFGSGTQLSVL.

The genes are TRBV7-9 and TRBJ2-3, with TRBD2 identical over 12 bases. CDR1 is SEHNR, CDR2 FQNEAQ, per germline (reference sequence). The CDR3 length is 15 residues. J gave up 5 bases and V 5 bases, and 5 bases lay outside the gene matches. The CDR3 here is CASSLRLAGVDTQYF. CDR3 coding DNA: TGTGCCAGCAGCCTTAGACTAGCGGGAGTAGATACGCAGTATTTT.

This clonotype was counted between two and nine times. The chain links TRBV11-1 to TRBJ2-7, with D perhaps matching TRBD1 or TRBD2 (5 bases each). CDR3 length: 15 residues. V was shortened by 4 bases and J by 2 bases, with 15 bases between the two germline ends. From germline, CDR1 is SGHAT and CDR2 FQDESV (reference sequence). DNA of the CDR3: TGTGCCAGCAGCTGGACCCGGGACGGGGCCTACGAGCAGTACTTC. The encoded protein is CASSWTRDGAYEQYF.

V gene TRBV12-3 or TRBV12-4 combines with J gene TRBJ2-7; possible D gene TRBD1, 6 bases. V lost 5 bases and J 3 bases, leaving 11 bases between the germline ends. This CDR3 spans 13 amino acids. The CDR3 protein is CASSNNRVYEQYF. The DNA of the CDR3 is TGTGCCAGCAGTAACAACAGGGTCTACGAGCAGTACTTC.

The chain combines TRBV20-1 with TRBJ2-3, with 7 positions matching TRBD2. CDR3 size: 17 residues. Unmatched junction bases numbered 9, after V lost 0 bases and J lost 0 bases. Germline V CDR1 and CDR2: DFQATT, SNEGSKA (reference sequence). CDR3 DNA sequence: TGCAGTGCTAGAGATCGAGGGCGGGAGTGGAGCACAGATACGCAGTATTTT. It translates to CSARDRGREWSTDTQYF.

This chain links TRBV6-1 with TRBJ2-2; D gene ambiguous. CDR3 length equals 12 residues. The germline V and J ends were trimmed by 6 bases and 6 bases, with 8 bases remaining between them. In germline, CDR1 is MNHNS, CDR2 SASEGT. CDR3 residues: CASSRNAGELFF. In nucleotides, the CDR3 is TGTGCCAGCAGCAGGAATGCCGGGGAGCTGTTTTTT.

This clonotype was detected a few times. The rearrangement joins TRBV6-5 to TRBJ2-7, with unresolved D. The germline V and J ends were trimmed by 4 bases and 5 bases, with 12 bases remaining between them. Germline CDR1 MNHEY, CDR2 SVGAGI. CDR3 size: 13 residues. CDR3 coding DNA: TGTGCCAGCAGTTCGATGGGCTTCAACGAGCAGTACTTC. It translates to CASSSMGFNEQYF.

The chain combines TRBV27 with TRBJ1-6; tentative D call: TRBD1 (6 bases). There are 18 residues in the CDR3. V was clipped by 0 bases and J by 8 bases, with 20 bases between them. Germline V gene sequence: CDR1 MNHEY, CDR2 SMNVEV (reference sequence). CDR3 in DNA: TGTGCCAGCAGTTTATCGGGGGCATCGCTCATCGCCGATTCACCCCTCCACTTT. Translation gives CASSLSGASLIADSPLHF.

The genes are TRBV5-1 and TRBJ1-2, with 9 bases aligning to TRBD1. The CDR3 has 13 residues. The germline V gene has CDR1 SGHRS and CDR2 YFSETQ. V lost 6 bases, J lost 5 bases, and 5 bases stayed unmatched. In nucleotides, the CDR3 is TGCGCCAGCAACTCCGGGACAGGGTATGGCTACACCTTC. Protein: CASNSGTGYGYTF.

This clonotype was counted between two and nine times. The V call is TRBV5-1, the J call TRBJ2-7, with TRBD2 matching 13 bases. CDR1 is SGHRS, CDR2 YFSETQ, per germline. J gave up 7 bases and V 7 bases, and 8 bases lay outside the gene matches. The CDR3 loop spans 14 amino acids. This CDR3 reads CASERTSGRGEQYF. The DNA of the CDR3 is TGCGCCAGCGAGCGGACTAGCGGGAGAGGGGAGCAGTACTTC.

At least ten counts were recorded for this clonotype. The gene calls are TRBV5-1 and TRBJ2-3; TRBD2 matches 11 bases. Germline V gives CDR1 SGHRS, CDR2 YFSETQ. This CDR3 contains 17 residues. V lost 4 bases, J lost 1 base, and 8 bases stayed unmatched. The CDR3: CASSTGTSGLGTDTQYF. DNA of the CDR3: TGCGCCAGCAGCACCGGGACTAGCGGCCTCGGCACAGATACGCAGTATTTT.

This clonotype has a count of ten or more. V usage is TRBV20-1 and J usage is TRBJ2-7; D possibly corresponds to TRBD2 (7 bases). Germline CDR1 and CDR2: DFQATT and SNEGSKA (reference sequence). V lost 2 bases to trimming and J lost 7 bases, with 21 bases between them. The CDR3 totals 15 residues. The CDR3 bases are TGCAGTGCTAGACCGTGGGGGGCGGGAGTGAGTGAGCAGTACTTC. This codes for CSARPWGAGVSEQYF.

This clonotype was detected only a few times. The chain links TRBV7-2 to TRBJ2-3; 14 nucleotides line up with TRBD2. J was trimmed by 4 bases and V by 3 bases; bases with no gene match: 9. The germline gives CDR1 SGHTA, CDR2 FQGNSA. CDR3 size: 18 residues. The CDR3 coding sequence is TGTGCCAGCAGCTTCGAAGCCGGGACTAGCGGGAGCGCAGATACGCAGTATTTT. Amino acid sequence: CASSFEAGTSGSADTQYF.

This clonotype turned up a few times. V is TRBV4-1 and J is TRBJ2-1; TRBD1 matches at 7 bases. The V gene's germline CDR1 is MGHRA and CDR2 YSYEKL. The V gene end was trimmed by 1 base and the J gene end by 6 bases; junction bases not matched to a gene: 6. The CDR3 has 15 residues. CDR3 region: CASSQGDRNSNEQFF. The DNA for the CDR3 is TGCGCCAGCAGCCAAGGGGACAGAAATAGCAATGAGCAGTTCTTC.

In this sample, this clonotype turned up a few times. The CDR3 is CASSPTGGNWDTEAFF. The CDR3, as DNA: TGCGCCAGCAGCCCAACAGGGGGCAATTGGGACACTGAAGCTTTCTTT. The chain has TRBV4-3 and TRBJ1-1, with 9 bases lining up with TRBD1. The germline gives CDR1 LGHNA, CDR2 YSLEER. Unmatched junction bases numbered 9, after V lost 4 bases and J lost 3 bases. CDR3 length equals 16 residues.